These T cell receptor beta chains were read from a single sample in a study of T cells in Graves' hyperthyroidism and ophthalmopathy. Via MiXCR, TCRdb re-called the multiplex PCR reads, giving one row per CDR3 protein. This sample yields some 500,000 distinct CDR3 sequences, of which roughly 25% are seen a single time; about 11% belongs to the top ten. The specimen was blood. The origin of the receptors is a woman in her thirties with Graves' ophthalmopathy. CDR3s include the opening cysteine and the closing phenylalanine or tryptophan. D genes are given only for firm matches. Clone size appears in some rows only: once, few, many, or a class for an expanded clone.

v_gene	j_gene	len	d_gene	abundance	CDR3aa
TRBV11-1	TRBJ2-4	17	TRBD1	few	CASSSRGQGLAKNIQYF
TRBV27	TRBJ2-2	14	-	many	CASSFNLGHGELFF
TRBV9	TRBJ1-1	14	-	many	CASRRTLGDTEAFF
TRBV30	TRBJ2-7	15	TRBD2	-	CAWSSAAGGPGEQYF
TRBV4-1	TRBJ2-7	15	TRBD2	-	CASSQTSGRAYEQYF
TRBV6-2/TRBV6-3	TRBJ2-7	14	TRBD1	many	CASSYRDRAHEQYF
TRBV6-1	TRBJ1-2	13	-	-	CASSIETRQGYTF
TRBV28	TRBJ2-2	16	-	many	CASSLAGEVDTGELFF
TRBV13	TRBJ1-2	14	-	-	CASTIDSANYGYTF
TRBV18	TRBJ1-1	16	-	-	CASSPRASPMNTEAFF
TRBV24-1	TRBJ2-5	14	TRBD1	-	CATSEAGTEETQYF
TRBV30	TRBJ2-2	14	-	few	CAWSVNRNTGELFF
TRBV6-1	TRBJ1-1	15	TRBD1	few	CASSGRDSLNTEAFF
TRBV20-1	TRBJ1-1	12	-	many	CSAPGLNTEAFF
TRBV6-5	TRBJ1-2	15	-	many	CASSYGPGQSSGYTF
TRBV5-1	TRBJ2-6	16	TRBD1	-	CASSYEQGPGANVLTF
TRBV6-2/TRBV6-3	TRBJ2-7	14	-	many	CASSYQRTSYEQYF
TRBV6-1	TRBJ2-7	15	TRBD2	many	CASSPPNGGDYEQYF
TRBV12-3/TRBV12-4	TRBJ1-1	14	TRBD1	-	CASRGEGQDTEAFF
TRBV4-1	TRBJ2-7	15	TRBD2	-	CASSQPTSGRSEQYF
TRBV12-3/TRBV12-4	TRBJ1-2	13	TRBD1	many	CASSSDRAWGYTF
TRBV20-1	TRBJ1-5	13	-	few	CSARGAGKQPQHF
TRBV6-1	TRBJ2-7	12	-	many	CASSVRPNEQYF
TRBV2	TRBJ2-7	14	TRBD2	few	CASNQKAGVGEQYF
TRBV6-2/TRBV6-3	TRBJ2-7	15	-	once	CASSYSDGPSYEQYF
TRBV27	TRBJ1-2	13	-	-	CASSLGPIYGYTF
TRBV7-3	TRBJ2-5	14	-	many	CASTGGSGAETQYF
TRBV4-1	TRBJ2-5	15	TRBD2	many	CASSQGRGSVETQYF
TRBV12-3/TRBV12-4	TRBJ1-2	13	-	few	CASSERGGGGYTF
TRBV6-5	TRBJ1-5	13	-	many	CASSTTSNQPQHF
TRBV9	TRBJ2-5	15	-	many	CASSGELGPEETQYF
TRBV7-8	TRBJ1-2	15	TRBD1	few	CASSLTGQAHYGYTF
TRBV6-1	TRBJ1-1	15	-	few	CARELNEVLNTEAFF
TRBV12-3/TRBV12-4	TRBJ1-2	14	-	-	CANTVSDKSYGYTF
TRBV6-2/TRBV6-3	TRBJ1-2	12	-	many	CASSYRDYGYTF
TRBV20-1	TRBJ2-5	14	TRBD2	many	CSASLAGVDETQYF
TRBV3-1	TRBJ2-7	17	TRBD2	-	CASSHAMGLAGSYEQYF
TRBV10-3	TRBJ2-5	14	-	few	CAISESAGGETQYF
TRBV6-1	TRBJ1-1	13	-	few	CASLKPGETEAFF
TRBV28	TRBJ2-7	15	-	-	CASSLGGQATYEQYF
TRBV10-3	TRBJ2-7	12	-	many	CAISERGNEQYF
TRBV6-2/TRBV6-3	TRBJ1-1	11	-	many	CASKYEGEAFF
TRBV6-1	TRBJ1-3	14	-	few	CASSEASGGNTIYF
TRBV12-3/TRBV12-4	TRBJ2-2	15	TRBD1	many	CASSGRTGNTGELFF
TRBV6-5	TRBJ2-7	16	TRBD1	-	CASSSSPGQGPYEQYF
TRBV20-1	TRBJ2-3	12	-	many	CSARTALDTQYF
TRBV6-1	TRBJ2-4	15	TRBD1	many	CASSGGTGDFGIKYF
TRBV12-5	TRBJ1-3	16	TRBD1	-	CASGLGTGLSGNTIYF
TRBV15	TRBJ1-6	13	-	few	CATSRAGDSPLHF
TRBV19	TRBJ1-2	14	-	-	CASSTPEAIYGYTF
TRBV6-5	TRBJ1-3	13	-	many	CATGLVGGNTIYF
TRBV27	TRBJ2-2	11	-	many	CASTSTGELFF